The 20 T cell receptor beta chains below all came from one sample that was sequenced in a study of T cells in Graves' hyperthyroidism and ophthalmopathy. TCR beta CDR3 regions were amplified from RNA transcripts. First-round RT-PCR targeting the TCR CDR3 was performed with the HTBI primer set. One entry per CDR3 protein, called by TCRdb with MiXCR from the multiplex PCR reads. The data hold around 700,000 distinct CDR3 sequences, with about a third observed a single time. The material sequenced was blood. The receptors stem from a woman aged 40 to 49 with Graves' hyperthyroidism.

On this clonotype: Just one base apart from a much larger clone, this may be a read error. The gene calls are TRBV20-1 and TRBJ1-5; D gene ambiguous. The CDR3 totals 13 residues. The germline V gene has CDR1 DFQATT and CDR2 SNEGSKA (reference sequence). V was pared by 0 bases and J by 1 base, with 4 bases between. In nucleotides, the CDR3 is TGCAGTGCTAGAGAACAGAGCAATCAGCCCCAGCATTTT. This translates into CSAREQSNQPQHF.

This chain uses TRBV10-3 with TRBJ2-5; D is possibly TRBD1 (6 bases). This CDR3 contains 17 residues. V was cut by 4 bases and J by 5 bases, with 23 bases left in between. CDR1 is ENHRY and CDR2 is SYGVKD in the germline V gene. The CDR3 loop is CAISAGGQRLLGETQYF. The CDR3 DNA is TGTGCCATCAGTGCTGGGGGCCAGCGGCTATTAGGGGAGACCCAGTACTTC.

This clonotype has a handful of counts. The chain joins TRBV20-1 to TRBJ2-7; TRBD2 is a possible D gene (5 bases). Per germline, CDR1 DFQATT and CDR2 SNEGSKA (reference sequence). The CDR3 has 16 amino acids. V dropped 4 bases and J dropped 4 bases, with 23 bases sitting between them. CDR3 in amino acids: CSANRRGRPFPYEQYF. CDR3 bases: TGCAGTGCTAACCGACGGGGAAGACCCTTCCCTTACGAGCAGTACTTC.

This clonotype was seen many times. The J gene is TRBJ2-5, the V gene TRBV5-1, with D unclear. The CDR3 has 14 amino acids. The germline gives CDR1 SGHRS, CDR2 YFSETQ. Trimming pared 0 bases from V and 2 bases from J, leaving 8 bases between. The CDR3 region has the DNA TGCGCCAGCAGCTTGGCGACGGAACAAGAGACCCAGTACTTC. Translation gives CASSLATEQETQYF. Drawing the rest from reference TRBV5-1 and TRBJ2-5, the complete variable domain is KAGVTQTPRYLIKTRGQQVTLSCSPISGHRSVSWYQQTPGQGLQFLFEYFSETQRNKGNFPGRFSGRQFSNSRSEMNVSTLELGDSALYLCASSLATEQETQYFGPGTRLLVL.

This clonotype was recorded only once. This sequence may be a read error, since a much larger clone differs from it by one base. The rearrangement uses TRBV7-2 and TRBJ2-7, with D tentatively TRBD2 (5 bases). The CDR3 extends over 14 amino acids. Looked up from germline, CDR1 is SGHTA and CDR2 is FQGNSA. The CDR3 DNA reads TGTGCCAGCAGCTCGTCCGGGAACTCCTACGACCAGTACTTC. Residues: CASSSSGNSYDQYF.

The sample holds many counts of this clonotype. The chain couples TRBV15 to TRBJ1-2; D not certain. This CDR3 spans 15 amino acids. Trimming stripped 5 bases from V and 4 bases from J, with 17 bases between. Germline V CDR1 and CDR2: LNHNV, YYDKDF (reference sequence). CDR3: CATSSSDSRSYGYTF. In DNA, the CDR3 is TGTGCCACCAGCTCCTCGGACTCCCGGTCCTATGGCTACACCTTC.

This clonotype has at least ten counts. The chain uses TRBV7-2 and TRBJ1-2; 7 bases map to TRBD1. The J segment lost 8 bases and the V segment lost 5 bases, leaving 14 bases of the junction unmatched. Germline V lookup: CDR1 SGHTA, CDR2 FQGNSA. This CDR3 region has 15 residues. CDR3 loop: CASSTGVWQGDGYTF. CDR3 nucleotide sequence: TGTGCCAGCAGCACAGGGGTGTGGCAGGGAGACGGCTACACCTTC.

The rearrangement links TRBV19 to TRBJ2-2, with D unclear. Trimming removed 8 bases at V and 1 base at J, with 8 bases between. There are 13 residues in the CDR3. The V gene's germline CDR1 is LNHDA and CDR2 SQIVND (reference sequence). The CDR3 loop is CASDGLNTGELFF. CDR3 sequence (DNA): TGTGCCAGTGATGGGCTGAACACCGGGGAGCTGTTTTTT.

This clonotype was observed a few times. This chain links TRBV7-3 with TRBJ1-3; D may be TRBD1 (6 bases). The CDR3 loop spans 16 amino acids. Trimming stripped 5 bases from V and 0 bases from J, with 14 bases between. CDR1 SGHTA and CDR2 FQGTGA come from the germline V gene. CDR3 sequence reads: CASSQKQGGSGNTIYF. CDR3 nucleotides: TGTGCCAGCAGCCAGAAACAGGGCGGCTCTGGAAACACCATATATTTT.

The chain has TRBV4-3 and TRBJ1-2; D is perhaps TRBD1 (5 bases). The CDR3 contains 15 residues. CDR1 is LGHNA, CDR2 YSLEER, per germline. V shed 2 bases and J shed 5 bases, with 15 bases lying between them. CDR3 in DNA: TGCGCCAGCAGCCAAAAGGGAAGGGACGGGTATGGCTACACCTTC. Residues: CASSQKGRDGYGYTF.

This chain connects TRBV6-5 to TRBJ2-7; maybe TRBD2 (5 bases). The CDR3 runs to 14 residues. Trimming left V 7 bases short and J 3 bases short, with 16 bases between. Germline values: CDR1 MNHEY, CDR2 SVGAGI. CDR3 sequence (DNA): TGTGCCAGCATTACAGCGGCCCGGAGCTACGAGCAGTACTTC. Its protein is CASITAARSYEQYF.

In its sample, this clonotype was seen a few times. This chain uses TRBV11-2 with TRBJ2-6; perhaps TRBD1 as D (5 bases). The CDR3 consists of 21 residues. CDR1 SGHAT and CDR2 FQNNGV come from the germline V gene. Trimming took off 3 bases at V and 0 bases at J, with 24 bases between the two ends. The CDR3 DNA reads as TGTGCCAGCAGCTTCGACCGCGGTCTTGGACACTCACTCTCTGGGGCCAACGTCCTGACTTTC. This codes for CASSFDRGLGHSLSGANVLTF.

The chain carries TRBV2 and TRBJ1-2; D is ambiguous. The V gene lost 0 bases and the J gene lost 5 bases, with 4 bases spanning the gap. CDR3 length equals 12 residues. Per the germline V gene, CDR1 is SNHLY and CDR2 is FYNNEI. The DNA of the CDR3 is TGTGCCAGCAGTGAAGCTGGGTATGGCTACACCTTC. Translation: CASSEAGYGYTF.

The chain uses TRBV3-1 and TRBJ1-2; TRBD1 agrees at 7 bases. Germline V CDR1 and CDR2: LGHDT, YNNKEL (reference sequence). Trimming at V came to 4 bases and at J to 0 bases, leaving 2 bases not matched to a gene. This CDR3 has 14 residues. CDR3 region: CASSRDSTNYGYTF. CDR3 sequence (DNA): TGTGCCAGCAGCCGGGACAGCACTAACTATGGCTACACCTTC.

The rearrangement links TRBV7-9 to TRBJ2-2; 7 bases align to TRBD1. Unmatched junction bases numbered 18, after V lost 2 bases and J lost 6 bases. The CDR3 contains 19 residues. Germline CDR1 SEHNR, CDR2 FQNEAQ (reference sequence). The CDR3 loop is CASSLSTGARMVNPGELFF. The DNA of the CDR3 is TGTGCCAGCAGCTTATCTACAGGGGCGAGAATGGTTAACCCCGGGGAGCTGTTTTTT.

V is TRBV6-5 and J is TRBJ1-2; possible D gene TRBD1, 5 bases. The CDR3 has 19 amino acids. CDR1 is MNHEY, CDR2 SVGAGI, per germline. Trimming cost V 0 bases and J 2 bases, with 22 bases left between them. The CDR3 sequence is CASSYSSLEGVLRNYGYTF. CDR3 DNA sequence: TGTGCCAGCAGTTACTCTTCCTTAGAAGGGGTCCTCCGAAACTATGGCTACACCTTC.

This clonotype was found many times. One junction end does not reproduce the germline sequence, and a read error may be involved. This sequence joins TRBV14 and TRBJ2-2, with 11 positions matching TRBD1. Germline loops: CDR1 SGHDN, CDR2 FVKESK. This CDR3 spans 12 amino acids. CDR3 amino acids: CASSLGTGGLFF. CDR3 in DNA: TGTGCCAGCAGCCTTGGGACAGGGGGGCTGTTTTTT.

In this sample, this clonotype turned up a few times. The V call is TRBV3-1, the J call TRBJ1-4; D is uncertain. The CDR3 covers 14 residues. The V end was cut by 3 bases, the J end by 4 bases, with 9 bases between. Germline CDR1 and CDR2: LGHDT and YNNKEL (reference sequence). The CDR3 coding sequence is TGTGCCAGCAGCCAGAATCGTGGTAATGAAAAACTGTTTTTT. Amino acids: CASSQNRGNEKLFF.

The chain combines TRBV28 with TRBJ1-4; D call uncertain. The CDR3 has 16 amino acids. V was clipped by 7 bases and J by 6 bases, with 21 bases between them. The germline V gene encodes CDR1 MDHEN and CDR2 SYDVKM. DNA of the CDR3: TGTGCCAGCACCACCGGCGGTTCACGTCGGGATGAAAAACTGTTTTTT. Translated: CASTTGGSRRDEKLFF. The full variable domain, rest sourced from reference TRBV28 and TRBJ1-4, is DVKVTQSSRYLVKRTGEKVFLECVQDMDHENMFWYRQDPGLGLRLIYFSYDVKMKEKGDIPEGYSVSREKKERFSLILESASTNQTSMYLCASTTGGSRRDEKLFFGSGTQLSVL.

Only a few counts were recorded for this clonotype. The chain is built from TRBV12-5 and TRBJ1-2; 7 bases agree with TRBD1. CDR3 size: 14 residues. V lost 5 bases to trimming and J lost 6 bases; unmatched junction nucleotides: 9. The V gene's germline CDR1 is LGHNT and CDR2 FRNRAP. The DNA for the CDR3 is TGTGCTAGTGGTCTGAACAGGGGTGAAGATGGCTACACCTTC. This sequence encodes CASGLNRGEDGYTF. Complete variable domain (other parts from reference TRBV12-5 and TRBJ1-2): DARVTQTPRHKVTEMGQEVTMRCQPILGHNTVFWYRQTMMQGLELLAYFRNRAPLDDSGMPKDRFSAEMPDATLATLKIQPSEPRDSAVYFCASGLNRGEDGYTFGSGTRLTVV.